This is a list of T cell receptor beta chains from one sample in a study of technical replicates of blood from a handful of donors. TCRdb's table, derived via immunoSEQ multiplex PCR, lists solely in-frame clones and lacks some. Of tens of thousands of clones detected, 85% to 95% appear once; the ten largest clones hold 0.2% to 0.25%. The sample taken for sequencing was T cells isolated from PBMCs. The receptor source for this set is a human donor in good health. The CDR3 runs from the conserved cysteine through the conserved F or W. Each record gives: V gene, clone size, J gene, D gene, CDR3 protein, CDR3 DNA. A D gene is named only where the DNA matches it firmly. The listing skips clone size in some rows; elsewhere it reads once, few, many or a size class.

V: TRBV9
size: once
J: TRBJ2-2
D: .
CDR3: CASSVVSLTGELFF
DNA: TGTGCCAGCAGCGTAGTAAGCCTCACCGGGGAGCTGTTTTTT

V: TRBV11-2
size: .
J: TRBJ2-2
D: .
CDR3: CASRHPGQATGELFF
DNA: TGTGCCAGCAGACATCCGGGACAAGCGACCGGGGAGCTGTTTTTT

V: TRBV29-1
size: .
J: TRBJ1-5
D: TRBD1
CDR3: CSVGQGSNQPQHF
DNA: TGCAGCGTGGGACAGGGTAGCAATCAGCCCCAGCATTTT

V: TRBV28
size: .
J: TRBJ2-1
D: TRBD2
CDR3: CASSSTRWASGLYNEQFF
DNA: TGTGCCAGCAGCTCCACCCGGTGGGCTAGCGGGCTCTACAATGAGCAGTTCTTC

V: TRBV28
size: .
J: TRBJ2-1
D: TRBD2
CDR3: CASSLGGRRNNEQFF
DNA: TGTGCCAGCAGTTTAGGCGGGAGACGTAACAATGAGCAGTTCTTC

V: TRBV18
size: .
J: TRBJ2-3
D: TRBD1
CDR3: CASSPLPQGQGPDTQYF
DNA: TGTGCCAGCTCACCCCTTCCGCAGGGACAGGGCCCAGATACGCAGTATTTT

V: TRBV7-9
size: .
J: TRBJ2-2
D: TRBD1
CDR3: CASSLRSGTENTGELFF
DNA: TGTGCCAGCAGCTTAAGGTCCGGGACAGAGAACACCGGGGAGCTGTTTTTT

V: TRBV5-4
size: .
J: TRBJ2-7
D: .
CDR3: CASSLLSLGGEQYF
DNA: TGTGCCAGCAGCTTGCTCTCCCTAGGGGGCGAGCAGTACTTC

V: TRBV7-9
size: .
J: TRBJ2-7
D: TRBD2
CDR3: CASSLASGSPYEQYF
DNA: TGTGCCAGCAGCTTAGCTAGCGGGAGCCCCTACGAGCAGTACTTC

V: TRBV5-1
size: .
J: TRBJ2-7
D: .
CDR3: CASSSVARGWEQYF
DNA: TGCGCCAGCAGCTCAGTAGCACGAGGGTGGGAGCAGTACTTC

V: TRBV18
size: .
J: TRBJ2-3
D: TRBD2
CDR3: CASSPRGLAESGTDTQYF
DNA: TGTGCCAGCTCACCACGAGGACTAGCGGAGAGTGGCACAGATACGCAGTATTTT

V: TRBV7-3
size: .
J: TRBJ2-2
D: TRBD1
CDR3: CASSAGTGRAGELFF
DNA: TGTGCCAGCAGCGCCGGGACAGGGAGGGCCGGGGAGCTGTTTTTT

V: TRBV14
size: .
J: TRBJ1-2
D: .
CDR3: CASSQFAGGASAYGYTF
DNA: TGTGCCAGCAGCCAATTCGCTGGGGGGGCATCTGCGTATGGCTACACCTTC

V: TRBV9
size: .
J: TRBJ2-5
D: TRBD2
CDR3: CASSGLSGGAKTQYF
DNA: TGTGCCAGCAGCGGACTTAGCGGGGGGGCGAAGACCCAGTACTTC

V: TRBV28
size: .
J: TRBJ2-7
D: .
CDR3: CASSLRSREQYF
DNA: TGTGCCAGCAGTTTGAGGTCTCGCGAGCAGTACTTC

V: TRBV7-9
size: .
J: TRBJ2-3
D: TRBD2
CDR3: CGASGGSTDTQYF
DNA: TGTGGGGCTAGCGGGGGCAGCACAGATACGCAGTATTTT

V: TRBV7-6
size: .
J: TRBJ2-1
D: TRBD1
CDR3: CASSHRDSNEQFF
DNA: TGTGCCAGCAGCCACCGGGACAGCAATGAGCAGTTCTTC

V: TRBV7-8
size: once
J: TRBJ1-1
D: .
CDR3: CASSLGTFSEAFF
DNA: TGTGCCAGCAGCTTAGGGACTTTTTCTGAAGCTTTCTTT

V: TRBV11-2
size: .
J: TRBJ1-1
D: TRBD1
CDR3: CASMGQWSTEAFF
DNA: TGTGCCAGCATGGGACAGTGGTCCACTGAAGCTTTCTTT

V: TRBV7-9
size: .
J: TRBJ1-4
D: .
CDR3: CASSLNRELNEKLFF
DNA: TGTGCCAGCAGCTTAAACAGGGAATTAAATGAAAAACTGTTTTTT

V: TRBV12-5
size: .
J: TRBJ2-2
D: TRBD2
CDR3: CASGLPGLAGGTGELFF
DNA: TGTGCTAGTGGTTTGCCGGGACTAGCGGGGGGCACCGGGGAGCTGTTTTTT

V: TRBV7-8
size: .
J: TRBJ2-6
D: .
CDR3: CASSFEASGANVLTF
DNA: TGTGCCAGCAGCTTCGAGGCCTCTGGGGCCAACGTCCTGACTTTC

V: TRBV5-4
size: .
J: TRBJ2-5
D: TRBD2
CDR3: CASSIGLAGETQYF
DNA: TGTGCCAGCAGCATTGGACTAGCGGGAGAGACCCAGTACTTC

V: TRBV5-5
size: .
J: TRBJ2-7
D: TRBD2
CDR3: CASSLAGGASYEQYF
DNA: TGTGCCAGCAGCTTGGCCGGGGGGGCCTCCTACGAGCAGTACTTC

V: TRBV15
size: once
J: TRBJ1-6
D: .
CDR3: CATSRLQESPLHF
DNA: TGTGCCACCAGCAGACTACAGGAGTCACCCCTCCACTTT

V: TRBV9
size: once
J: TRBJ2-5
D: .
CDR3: CASSAPGVETQYF
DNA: TGTGCCAGCAGCGCCCCAGGGGTGGAGACCCAGTACTTC

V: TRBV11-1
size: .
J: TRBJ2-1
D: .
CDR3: CASSVRGTRNNEQFF
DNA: TGTGCCAGCAGCGTCCGCGGGACCCGAAACAATGAGCAGTTCTTC

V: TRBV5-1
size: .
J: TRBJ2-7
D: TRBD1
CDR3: CASRRGTGAPGQQYF
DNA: TGCGCCAGCAGGCGAGGGACAGGTGCCCCCGGACAGCAGTACTTC

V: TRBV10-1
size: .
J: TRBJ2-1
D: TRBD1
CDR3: CASSGLLYVTGDNEQFF
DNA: TGCGCCAGCAGTGGACTTCTGTACGTGACAGGGGACAATGAGCAGTTCTTC

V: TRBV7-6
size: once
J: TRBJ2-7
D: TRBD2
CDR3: CASSFGGSPGLIYEQYF
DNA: TGTGCCAGCAGCTTTGGTGGTTCTCCGGGACTAATCTACGAGCAGTACTTC

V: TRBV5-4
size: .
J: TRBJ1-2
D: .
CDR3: CASSSGTPSNYGYTF
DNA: TGTGCCAGCAGCTCCGGGACACCCTCTAACTATGGCTACACCTTC

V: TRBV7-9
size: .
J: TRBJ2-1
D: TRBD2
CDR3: CASSSSGSEQFF
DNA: TGTGCCAGCAGCTCTAGCGGGAGTGAGCAGTTCTTC

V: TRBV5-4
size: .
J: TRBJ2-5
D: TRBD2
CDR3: CASSGTSGRALETQYF
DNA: TGTGCCAGCAGCGGGACTAGCGGGAGGGCCTTGGAGACCCAGTACTTC

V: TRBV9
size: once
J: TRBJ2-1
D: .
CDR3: CASSDPPASSYNEQFF
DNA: TGTGCCAGCAGCGACCCCCCAGCGAGCTCCTACAATGAGCAGTTCTTC

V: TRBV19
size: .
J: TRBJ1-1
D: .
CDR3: CASSRAVMNTEAFF
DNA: TGTGCCAGTAGTAGGGCAGTCATGAACACTGAAGCTTTCTTT

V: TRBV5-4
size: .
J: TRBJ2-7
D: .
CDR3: CASSFDRRDISF
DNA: TGTGCCAGCAGCTTTGATAGACGGGACATTTCCTTC

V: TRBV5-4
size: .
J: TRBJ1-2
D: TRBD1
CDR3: CASSPRTGGGAYGYTF
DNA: TGTGCCAGCAGCCCGCGGACAGGGGGCGGGGCCTATGGCTACACCTTC

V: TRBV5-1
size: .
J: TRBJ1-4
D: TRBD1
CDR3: CASSLQDRDEKLFF
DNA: TGCGCCAGCAGCTTACAGGACAGGGATGAAAAACTGTTTTTT

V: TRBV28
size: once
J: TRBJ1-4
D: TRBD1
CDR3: CASSLGTGKLFF
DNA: TGTGCCAGCAGTTTAGGGACAGGCAAACTGTTTTTT

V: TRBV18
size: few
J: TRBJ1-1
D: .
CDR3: CASSPRRTEAFF
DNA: TGTGCCAGCTCACCGCGTAGAACTGAAGCTTTCTTT

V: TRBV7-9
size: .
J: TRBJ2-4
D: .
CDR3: CASSGQILAKNIQYF
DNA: TGTGCCAGCAGCGGACAGATACTAGCCAAAAACATTCAGTACTTC

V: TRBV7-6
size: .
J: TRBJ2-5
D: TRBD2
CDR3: CASSLWTSQETQYF
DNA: TGTGCCAGCAGCTTATGGACTAGCCAAGAGACCCAGTACTTC

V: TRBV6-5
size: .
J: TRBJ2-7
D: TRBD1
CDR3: CASSWQGDYEQYF
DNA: TGTGCCAGCAGTTGGCAGGGGGACTACGAGCAGTACTTC

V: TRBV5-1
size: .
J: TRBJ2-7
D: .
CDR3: CASSLSFGDYEQYF
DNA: TGCGCCAGCAGCTTGTCGTTCGGGGACTACGAGCAGTACTTC

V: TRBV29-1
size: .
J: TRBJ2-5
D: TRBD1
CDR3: CSAPSRDRGETQYF
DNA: TGCAGCGCCCCAAGCCGGGACAGGGGAGAGACCCAGTACTTC

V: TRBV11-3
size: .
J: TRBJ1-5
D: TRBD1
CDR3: CASSLAGGSNQPQHF
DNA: TGTGCCAGCAGCTTAGCAGGGGGAAGCAATCAGCCCCAGCATTTT

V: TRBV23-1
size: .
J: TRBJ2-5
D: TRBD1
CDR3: CASSQSYDRGEETQYF
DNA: TGCGCCAGCAGTCAATCTTACGACAGGGGAGAAGAGACCCAGTACTTC

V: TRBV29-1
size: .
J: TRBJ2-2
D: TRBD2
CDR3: CSALAGGHTGELFF
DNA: TGCAGCGCCCTAGCGGGAGGCCACACCGGGGAGCTGTTTTTT

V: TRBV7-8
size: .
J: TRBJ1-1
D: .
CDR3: CASSRQANTEAFF
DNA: TGTGCCAGCAGCCGACAGGCGAACACTGAAGCTTTCTTT

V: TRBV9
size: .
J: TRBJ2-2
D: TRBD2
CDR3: CASSVSSGRNTGELFF
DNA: TGTGCCAGCAGCGTATCTAGCGGGAGGAACACCGGGGAGCTGTTTTTT

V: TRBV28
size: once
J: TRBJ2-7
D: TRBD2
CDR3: CASRVPRLAGTPNYEQYF
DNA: TGTGCCAGCAGGGTACCCAGGCTAGCGGGAACCCCCAACTACGAGCAGTACTTC

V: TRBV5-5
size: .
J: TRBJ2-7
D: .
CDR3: CASSLAGNPYEQYF
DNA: TGTGCCAGCAGCTTGGCGGGGAATCCCTACGAGCAGTACTTC

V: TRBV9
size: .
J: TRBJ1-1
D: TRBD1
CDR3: CASSADRGGNEAFF
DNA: TGTGCCAGCAGCGCCGACAGGGGAGGGAATGAAGCTTTCTTT

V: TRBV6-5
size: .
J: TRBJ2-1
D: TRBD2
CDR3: CASSYSGGALEQFF
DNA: TGTGCCAGCAGTTACAGCGGGGGGGCCCTTGAGCAGTTCTTC

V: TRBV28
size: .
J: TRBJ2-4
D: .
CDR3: CASSLAGSDIQYF
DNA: TGTGCCAGCAGTTTGGCAGGGTCGGACATTCAGTACTTC

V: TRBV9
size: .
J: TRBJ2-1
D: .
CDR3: CASSVSQGNEQFF
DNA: TGTGCCAGCAGCGTATCCCAGGGGAACGAGCAGTTCTTC

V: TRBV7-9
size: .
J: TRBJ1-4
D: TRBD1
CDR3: CASSLLGQGNEKLFF
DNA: TGTGCCAGCAGCTTACTGGGACAGGGGAATGAAAAACTGTTTTTT

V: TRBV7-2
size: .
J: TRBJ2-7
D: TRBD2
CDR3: CASSPKRSSGYEQYF
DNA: TGTGCCAGCAGCCCAAAAAGGTCTAGCGGGTACGAGCAGTACTTC